This T cell receptor (beta chain) stems from a study of shared clonotypes between healthy human individuals. Study-level results: Even with large depth, rarefaction showed that sorted-subset sequencing was incomplete. Across subsets, estimated richness was generally greater for naive than for memory populations.

Germline V gives CDR1 SGHDT, CDR2 YYEEEE. V gave up 1 base and J gave up 2 bases, with 15 bases separating them. The CDR3 consists of 16 residues. Comment on this clone: Its antigen is as yet unknown.

Here immunoSEQ multiplex PCR was the method, and the copy in TCRdb shows in-frame clones only, minus some. This table holds roughly 500,000 clones, 90% to 96% found once. The study drew all its donors from Caucasian adults living in Nashville, Tennessee. Material: naive CD4+ T cells sorted from blood. Described subset: CD45RA+ positively selected. The chain carries TRBV5-6 and TRBJ1-2, with unresolved D. This TCR derives from a woman in her twenties or thirties in good health. CDR3 loop: CASSLNPTPQNYGYTF. The DNA of the CDR3 is TGTGCCAGCAGCTTGAATCCGACACCCCAAAACTATGGCTACACCTTC.